The subject of this entry is one T cell receptor (beta chain). Trimming shortened V by 3 bases and J by 10 bases, and 12 bases separated the two germline ends. CDR3 length: 12 residues. This specimen comes from a study of blood T cell repertoires in COVID-19. Study context: The United States, Italy and Spain provided the acute and convalescent COVID-19 samples. PBMCs, B-cell-depleted T cells, or T cells provided the cDNA or gDNA that made up the material.

Sequenced by immunoSEQ multiplex PCR; TCRdb stores in-frame clones only, minus some. Of about 200,000 clones in the sample, roughly 81% were seen once. The sample was peripheral blood. The clonotype originates from a woman older than 75 with acute or convalescent COVID-19. This chain connects TRBV12-3 or TRBV12-4 to TRBJ1-1, with D maybe TRBD1 (5 bases). In DNA, the CDR3 is TGTGCCAGCAGTTTCGCAGGGCTTGTAGCTTTCTTT. Its protein product is CASSFAGLVAFF.